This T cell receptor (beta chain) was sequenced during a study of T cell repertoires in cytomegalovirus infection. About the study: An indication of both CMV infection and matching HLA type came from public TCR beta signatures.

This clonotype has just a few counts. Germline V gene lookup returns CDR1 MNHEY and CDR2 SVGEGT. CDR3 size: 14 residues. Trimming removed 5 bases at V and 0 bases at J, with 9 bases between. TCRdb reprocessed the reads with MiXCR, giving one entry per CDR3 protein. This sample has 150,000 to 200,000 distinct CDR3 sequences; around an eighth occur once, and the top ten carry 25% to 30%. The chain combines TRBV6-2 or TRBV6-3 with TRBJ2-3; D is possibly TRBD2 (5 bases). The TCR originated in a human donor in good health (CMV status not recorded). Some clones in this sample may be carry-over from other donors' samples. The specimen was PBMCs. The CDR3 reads CASSKGGSTDTQYF. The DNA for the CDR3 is TGTGCCAGCAGTAAGGGCGGGAGCACAGATACGCAGTATTTT.